These 14 T cell receptor beta chains share one sample of origin, sequenced in a study of human T cells and chemical hapten exposure. As to time point: pre-sensitization, week 0. The treatment here: therapeutic diphenylcyclopropenone sensitization with weekly scalp DPC. TCRdb reprocessed the RACE reads via MiXCR and lists one record per CDR3 protein. The table records approximately 260,000 distinct CDR3 sequences, 8.6% of them present only once. The material sequenced was whole blood, taken in connection with sensitization to the hapten diphenylcyclopropenone (DPC). The receptor source for this set is a middle-aged woman with alopecia areata. Some clones in this sample may be carry-over from other donors' samples.

The table lists this clonotype with a few counts. This chain uses TRBV27 with TRBJ2-7; D is uncertain. V was shortened by 3 bases and J by 2 bases, with 11 bases between the two germline ends. The CDR3 is made up of 14 amino acids. The germline V gene has CDR1 MNHEY and CDR2 SMNVEV (reference sequence). The CDR3 region is CASSLSAYAYEQYF. The CDR3 DNA is TGTGCCAGCAGTTTGTCAGCTTACGCCTACGAGCAGTACTTC.

In this sample, this clonotype turned up a few times. The chain links TRBV24-1 to TRBJ2-3; D possibly matches TRBD1 or TRBD2 (6 bases each). Trimming left V 3 bases short and J 6 bases short, with 12 bases between. Germline V CDR1 and CDR2: KGHDR, SFDVKD. The CDR3 totals 14 residues. CDR3 nucleotide sequence: TGTGCCACCAGTGATAGCAGGGGAGGCGATACGCAGTATTTT. It yields the protein CATSDSRGGDTQYF.

This clonotype was seen a few times. This chain connects TRBV20-1 to TRBJ2-7; 7 bases are a match to TRBD1. The CDR3 totals 11 residues. Germline assignment: CDR1 DFQATT and CDR2 SNEGSKA (reference sequence). With 5 bases clipped from V and 9 bases from J, the junction kept 7 bases outside the gene matches. CDR3 sequence (DNA): TGCAGTGCTCGACAGGGAGTATGGCAGTACTTC. It is translated as CSARQGVWQYF.

This clonotype showed up many times. The chain joins TRBV29-1 to TRBJ2-3; 12 bases are a match to TRBD2. Germline V gives CDR1 SQVTM, CDR2 ANQGSEA. V lost 7 bases and J lost 2; bases outside the gene matches: 4. The CDR3 covers 14 residues. As DNA, the CDR3 is TGCAGCGCCCGACTAGCGGGAGTCACAGATACGCAGTATTTT. It yields the protein CSARLAGVTDTQYF.

The chain combines TRBV5-1 with TRBJ1-2, with D unresolved. V lost 4 bases to trimming and J lost 6 bases, with 13 bases between them. CDR1 and CDR2 (germline): SGHRS, YFSETQ. CDR3 length: 13 residues. The CDR3 loop is CASSLKGPNGYTF. The CDR3 nucleotides are TGCGCCAGCAGCCTGAAAGGACCGAATGGCTACACCTTC. Together with reference TRBV5-1 and TRBJ1-2, the CDR3 gives the full variable domain: KAGVTQTPRYLIKTRGQQVTLSCSPISGHRSVSWYQQTPGQGLQFLFEYFSETQRNKGNFPGRFSGRQFSNSRSEMNVSTLELGDSALYLCASSLKGPNGYTFGSGTRLTVV.

The J gene is TRBJ1-5, the V gene TRBV5-5; D ambiguous. V gave up 2 bases and J gave up 9 bases, with 9 bases separating them. This CDR3 has 12 residues. In germline, CDR1 is SGHKS, CDR2 YYEKEE (reference sequence). This CDR3 is CASSFREGPQHF. CDR3 in DNA: TGTGCCAGCAGCTTCCGGGAGGGGCCCCAGCATTTT. The full variable domain, rest sourced from reference TRBV5-5 and TRBJ1-5, is DAGVTQSPTHLIKTRGQQVTLRCSPISGHKSVSWYQQVLGQGPQFIFQYYEKEERGRGNFPDRFSARQFPNYSSELNVNALLLGDSALYLCASSFREGPQHFGDGTRLSIL.

This clonotype occurred a few times. The chain employs TRBV29-1 and TRBJ1-4; D gene uncertain. This CDR3 contains 10 residues. Germline CDR1 is SQVTM and CDR2 is ANQGSEA. Deletions cut 6 bases from V and 8 bases from J, with 7 bases between. CDR3 in amino acids: CSVYREKLFF. DNA of the CDR3: TGCAGCGTGTACCGGGAAAAACTGTTTTTT.

The chain couples TRBV20-1 to TRBJ2-1; possibly TRBD1 for D (6 bases). The germline gives CDR1 DFQATT, CDR2 SNEGSKA (reference sequence). With 6 bases removed from V and 10 bases from J, the gap between germline ends came to 16 bases. This CDR3 comprises 12 residues. In DNA, the CDR3 is TGCAGTGCGGGACCCACAGGGTACGAGCAGTTCTTC. Protein product: CSAGPTGYEQFF.

The V call is TRBV6-2 or TRBV6-3, the J call TRBJ2-3, with D possibly TRBD2 on 5 matching bases. Between the trimmed V and J ends, which lost 2 bases and 1 base, there was a span of 10 bases. Germline lookup yields CDR1 MNHEY and CDR2 SVGEGT. This CDR3 contains 15 residues. DNA of the CDR3: TGTGCCAGCAGTTACGAGGGCAGACGCACAGATACGCAGTATTTT. Its protein product is CASSYEGRRTDTQYF.

The chain combines TRBV28 with TRBJ2-2, with 7 bases that match TRBD1. CDR1 is MDHEN and CDR2 is SYDVKM in the germline V gene. Trimming at V came to 6 bases and at J to 1 base, leaving 5 bases not matched to a gene. This CDR3 has 15 residues. CDR3 sequence: CASSLGQRNTGELFF. DNA of the CDR3: TGTGCCAGCAGCCTGGGACAGAGGAACACCGGGGAGCTGTTTTTT.

The chain joins TRBV6-5 to TRBJ1-6, with a weak D call TRBD1 (6 bases). This CDR3 has 15 amino acids. V shed 3 bases and J shed 8 bases, with 14 bases lying between them. Germline-derived CDR1 and CDR2 are MNHEY and SVGAGI. CDR3 DNA: TGTGCCAGCAGTTATCGGACAGCGAGAGATTCACCCCTCCACTTT. It specifies CASSYRTARDSPLHF.

This clonotype came up a few times. The chain recombines TRBV10-3 with TRBJ2-7, with TRBD2 matching 11 bases. CDR1 and CDR2 from the germline V gene are ENHRY and SYGVKD. This CDR3 has 18 residues. V shed 5 bases and J 4 bases; nucleotides not matched to a gene: 16. The CDR3 DNA reads as TGTGCCATCAGTCCCGGTCCCACCGCGGCTAGCGGGAGGTACGAGCAGTACTTC. It codes for CAISPGPTAASGRYEQYF.

This clonotype turned up a few times. This sequence joins TRBV10-3 and TRBJ1-2; a weak D match, TRBD1 (5 bases). Between the trimmed V and J ends, which lost 10 bases and 6 bases, there was a span of 21 bases. CDR3 length: 14 amino acids. The germline gives CDR1 ENHRY, CDR2 SYGVKD. In nucleotides, the CDR3 is TGTGCCAGGGATCACAGGTTCCTCTCTCATGGCTACACCTTC. It specifies CARDHRFLSHGYTF.

In this sample, this clonotype turned up many times. The genes are TRBV27 and TRBJ2-1; 14 bases match TRBD2. The CDR3 runs 18 residues. The germline gives CDR1 MNHEY, CDR2 SMNVEV (reference sequence). V lost 2 bases, J lost 3 bases, and 6 bases stayed unmatched. The DNA of the CDR3 is TGTGCCAGCAGTTTACTCGGGACTAGCGGGAGTGTCTACAATGAGCAGTTCTTC. Amino acids: CASSLLGTSGSVYNEQFF.